The clone carrying this T cell receptor (beta chain) has only a few counts. Its antigen is undetermined. This sample stems from a study of cytomegalovirus exposure and HLA in healthy donors. Study-level findings and limits: A link between a missense DCLRE1C variant and TCR beta V- and J-gene trimming emerged from a later analysis. Most observed TCR sequences were rare, whereas some public TCRs were detected in many donors. Further analysis was carried out later, and it showed several of the most significant clusters appearing linked to common viral pathogens.

Looked up from germline, CDR1 is SNHLY and CDR2 is FYNNEI. The CDR3 covers 13 residues. Trimming left V 5 bases short and J 1 base short, with 8 bases between. The PCR was carried out with 60 Vbeta primers and 13 Jbeta primers. Sequencing used immunoSEQ multiplex PCR; TCRdb keeps in-frame clones, though not all of them. Of under 200,000 clones listed, 12% were seen once; the top ten hold approximately 8.4%. The TCR originated in a man between 50 and 59 years old in good health and CMV-seropositive. The genes are TRBV2 and TRBJ1-2, with D tentatively TRBD1 (6 bases). Sequences were obtained from PBMCs. CDR3 in DNA: TGTGCCAGCAGTCAGGACAGTAACTATGGCTACACCTTC. This sequence encodes CASSQDSNYGYTF.